This T cell receptor (beta chain) is from a study of pediatric ulcerative colitis. Points from the study as a whole: A couple of patients' blood samples yielded substantially fewer templates. Ulcerative colitis patients shared more blood-rectal clones than controls.

The assay was run at survey level. Samples were sequenced at Survey level, maximum 500,000 reads. Some clones are missing from TCRdb's copy, which holds only in-frame ones; the method was immunoSEQ multiplex PCR. Found here are more than 12,000 clones, 85% to 90% of them singletons; the top ten hold approximately 0.96%. As concerns this clone: Antigen specificity is unknown.

The CDR3 contains 15 residues. J gave up 10 bases and V 5 bases, and 8 bases lay outside the gene matches. The germline gives CDR1 MRHNA, CDR2 SNTAGT. The receptor was isolated from a boy between 10 and 17 years old with moderate ulcerative colitis. What was sequenced was blood. The rearrangement links TRBV6-4 to TRBJ2-1; TRBD2 matches at 13 bases. In nucleotides, the CDR3 is TGTGCCAGCAGTACCGGGACTAGCGGGACCAGGGAGCAGTTCTTC. As protein: CASSTGTSGTREQFF.